Below are 2 T cell receptor beta chains sequenced from a single sample in a study of identical twins. From the 5' RACE reads, TCRdb called clonotypes with MiXCR, one entry per CDR3 protein. This sample has more than 1.5 million distinct CDR3 sequences, with about 31% found just once. The sample comprised cord blood. The receptor set was obtained from a newborn girl in good health.

A word on this clonotype: At one end the junction does not follow the germline gene, possibly because of a read error. The chain is built from TRBV29-1 and TRBJ1-1; 7 bases map to TRBD1. CDR1 SQVTM and CDR2 ANQGSEA come from the germline V gene. The CDR3 covers 13 residues. The DNA for the CDR3 is TGCAGCGTTGACTCGACAGGGAACACTGGAGCTTTCTTT. It is translated as CSVDSTGNTGAFF. Supplemented by reference TRBV29-1 and TRBJ1-1, the full variable domain reads SAVISQKPSRDICQRGTSLTIQCQVDSQVTMMFWYRQQPGQSLTLIATANQGSEATYESGFVIDKFPISRPNLTFSTLTVSNMSPEDSSIYLCSVDSTGNTGAFFGQGTRLTVV.

This clonotype has only a few counts. J is TRBJ1-2 and V is TRBV20-1; 9 positions match TRBD1. CDR3 length equals 15 residues. The V and J ends lost 3 bases and 4 bases, in that order; junction bases with no gene match: 9. From germline, CDR1 is DFQATT and CDR2 SNEGSKA (reference sequence). CDR3 sequence: CSASIGTGPIYGYTF. DNA for the CDR3: TGCAGTGCTAGTATCGGGACAGGGCCCATCTATGGCTACACCTTC.